The entry below describes one T cell receptor (beta chain). This clonotype was recorded once. Its antigen has not been determined. It has no much larger one-base neighbor in the sample; base qualities were not kept. One read offers little support. The library was made by 5' RACE. Instrument used: Illumina HiSeq 2500. A second PCR of about 6 to 12 cycles was performed with a sample-barcoded 5' primer and a J-beta primer mix. A unique molecular identifier was introduced onto each TCR beta cDNA molecule by a template-switch 5' adaptor carrying 12 random nucleotides. At least 2.5 million CDR3-containing paired-end reads were obtained from each sample. First-strand cDNA synthesis was performed from all RNA using the Mint cDNA synthesis kit, with priming by a TRBC-specific oligonucleotide. Following uracil-DNA glycosylase treatment, all cDNA underwent a first 18-cycle PCR with the universal primers M1SS and BC2_uni_R. In the source study's methods: Each sample was normalized by randomly selecting 1 million high-quality reads, each carrying a distinct molecular identifier. Instead of being binned into consensus sequences, reads that shared molecular identifiers were thrown out. CDR3 identification, clonotype clustering and error correction used MiTCR with a Q25 quality threshold and the strictest error-elimination algorithm. A nonparametric unseen species model using Euler transformation provided a lower-bound estimate of total TCR beta diversity. Starting from the raw public reads, TCRdb applied fastp trimming at Q25, assembled clones with MiXCR and retained in-frame beta chains. One record per CDR3 amino acid sequence lists the most common genes and DNA. These V and J calls are TCRdb output, not the study's own analysis. Here the sample has roughly 1,700,000 distinct CDR3 sequences; 25% to 30% occur a single time. 6.5% to 8.5% of the sample comes from the top ten.

Systemically healthy Caucasian individuals from Russia, 35 to 40 in total and aged roughly 6 to 100 years, were included as donors. Around 10 milliliters of peripheral blood were drawn from each donor into EDTA-treated Vacutainer tubes. Ficoll-Paque density-gradient centrifugation was used to isolate PBMCs, with at least 6 million per sample. Trizol reagent was used to extract total RNA from PBMCs, with at least 6 micrograms per sample. For every donor, flow cytometry on a PBMC aliquot measured the percentage of naive CD45RAhigh/CD27high T cells. This sample stems from a study of blood T cells in healthy people across ages (dated by TCRdb to about 2015). Regarding the complete study: In model experiments, template switching captured about one uniquely barcoded TCR beta cDNA molecule for every two T cells. Using deep sequencing normalized with unique cDNA molecular identifiers, the study measured how TCR beta repertoire diversity changes with age. Donors were grouped into four age groups: young (average approximately 15 years), middle-aged (about 40), aged (roughly 67) and long-lived (less than 85). Donors of different ages were randomly distributed across sequencing lanes to avoid experimental bias. The study analyzed two additional independent replicas of 1 million unique cDNA reads from the same blood draw for two donors, one aged 18 to 30 and one aged 80 or older. The investigation overall reported the following: Observed TCR beta diversity per million T cells fell roughly linearly with age, and a significant reduction was already apparent by age roughly 40. There was a strong correlation between observed TCR beta diversity and the percentage of naive T cells measured by flow cytometry. Bulk unsorted PBMC profiling prevented conclusive comparison of naive and antigen-experienced compartments. Because the CMV infection status of the donors was unknown, age-related changes in expanded clonotypes may potentially have been confounded. Compared with the aged group, the long-lived group had more naive CD4+ T cells, fewer expanded clones and increased TCR diversity, suggesting age selection. Estimates of total diversity from one million sequenced T cells were regarded as lower bounds and underestimates.

From the cysteine up to the phenylalanine, the CDR3 has a length of 14 residues. Of the read, only the CDR3 DNA is kept; its 42 bases are in frame from base 1. Reading the germline V gene (reference sequence) gives CDR1 LGHDT and CDR2 YNNKEL. V was cut back by 4 bases and J by 7 bases, leaving a gap of 13 bases between them. The sequenced sample consisted of blood. The chain employs TRBV3-1 and TRBJ1-4; the D gene cannot be resolved reliably. The receptor comes from a woman younger than 45 in good health. The DNA is TGTGCCAGCAGCCCTGCTTCTTGGAGTGAAAAACTGTTTTTT. Its protein is CASSPASWSEKLFF.